These 26 T cell receptor beta chains share one sample of origin, sequenced in a study of identical twins' blood T cells. TCRdb independently ran MiXCR on the 5' RACE reads; one entry per CDR3 protein. The sample lists 300,000 to 450,000 distinct CDR3 sequences; more than 25% were seen once. Sequenced input: PBMCs. The receptor source for this set is a woman aged 18 to 50 in good health.

This chain connects TRBV18 to TRBJ1-5, with TRBD1 as a possible D gene (6 bases). Trimming pared 6 bases from V and 7 bases from J, leaving 13 bases between. Germline assignment: CDR1 KGHSH and CDR2 LQKENI. The length of the CDR3 is 13 residues. CDR3 region: CASSEQGGQPQHF. The CDR3, as DNA: TGTGCCAGCTCGGAACAGGGCGGGCAGCCCCAGCATTTT.

The rearrangement joins TRBV12-5 to TRBJ2-2; D remains unclear. Germline CDR1 and CDR2: LGHNT and FRNRAP. V lost 7 bases and J lost 3, with 12 bases in between. CDR3 length: 14 residues. This CDR3 reads CASAALWDTGELFF. The CDR3, as DNA: TGTGCTAGTGCCGCCCTTTGGGACACCGGGGAGCTGTTTTTT. Filled out from reference TRBV12-5 and TRBJ2-2, the complete variable domain reads DARVTQTPRHKVTEMGQEVTMRCQPILGHNTVFWYRQTMMQGLELLAYFRNRAPLDDSGMPKDRFSAEMPDATLATLKIQPSEPRDSAVYFCASAALWDTGELFFGEGSRLTVL.

This clonotype has a handful of counts. V usage is TRBV12-3 or TRBV12-4 and J usage is TRBJ2-7; the D call may be TRBD1 or TRBD2 (5 bases each). The CDR3 has 13 residues. The V end was cut by 3 bases, the J end by 2 bases, with 8 bases between. This chain's CDR3 is CASSLPGPYEQYF. CDR3 nucleotide sequence: TGTGCCAGCAGTTTGCCGGGACCCTACGAGCAGTACTTC.

Details on this clonotype: Since a much larger clone is just one base distant, this may be a read error. In nucleotides, the CDR3 is TGCAGTACTCAGCCTGGGACCGCTACCTACGAGCAGTACTTC. As protein: CSTQPGTATYEQYF. V and J are TRBV20-1 and TRBJ2-7, with D perhaps matching TRBD1 or TRBD2 (5 bases each). CDR1 is DFQATT, CDR2 SNEGSKA, per germline (reference sequence). V lost 8 bases and J 2 bases, leaving 19 bases between the germline ends. The CDR3 is made up of 14 amino acids.

This clonotype was counted ten times or more. The chain combines TRBV20-1 with TRBJ1-5, with D possibly matching TRBD1 (5 bases). The CDR3 sequence is 14 residues long. CDR1 and CDR2 (germline): DFQATT, SNEGSKA (reference sequence). With 4 bases removed from V and 3 bases from J, the gap between germline ends came to 13 bases. As DNA, the CDR3 is TGCAGTGCTATGTTGGACATGGACAATCAGCCCCAGCATTTT. Translating it yields CSAMLDMDNQPQHF.

This clonotype showed up just a few times. The chain employs TRBV6-5 and TRBJ1-2; D perhaps matches TRBD1 (5 bases). The germline V gene encodes CDR1 MNHEY and CDR2 SVGAGI. The ends were cut back, 5 bases at V and 4 bases at J, with 11 bases in the middle. This CDR3 is 13 amino acids long. CDR3 protein: CASSQQGGYGYTF. CDR3 sequence (DNA): TGTGCCAGCAGTCAGCAGGGCGGCTATGGCTACACCTTC.

V gene TRBV5-5 combines with J gene TRBJ1-1; no clear D. This CDR3 is built from 15 residues. Germline CDR1 reads SGHKS; CDR2 reads YYEKEE (reference sequence). The ends were cut back, 3 bases at V and 1 base at J, with 13 bases in the middle. CDR3 amino acids: CASSWRVDSNTEAFF. The CDR3 DNA sequence: TGTGCCAGCAGCTGGCGGGTGGATTCGAACACTGAAGCTTTCTTT.

The chain recombines TRBV20-1 with TRBJ2-1, with unresolved D. The CDR3 has 11 residues. The V gene lost 4 bases and the J gene lost 10 bases, with 11 bases spanning the gap. CDR1 and CDR2 from the germline V gene are DFQATT and SNEGSKA (reference sequence). CDR3 in DNA: TGCAGTGCTAAGGGCGCCGGGGAGCAGTTCTTC. Translation gives CSAKGAGEQFF.

Details on this clonotype: The conserved phenylalanine or tryptophan is not found at the CDR3 terminus, so this likely reflects a read error. The chain uses TRBV15 and TRBJ1-5, with D hard to call. The germline gives CDR1 LNHNV, CDR2 YYDKDF (reference sequence). The CDR3 sequence is 15 residues long. V was shortened by 0 bases and J by 7 bases, with 13 bases between the two germline ends. The CDR3, as DNA: TGTGCCACCAGCAGAGATGGAACATCTTCACAGCCCCAGCATTCT. Protein product: CATSRDGTSSQPQHS.

This clonotype has only a few counts. This sequence joins TRBV7-9 and TRBJ2-3, with D uncertain. Per germline, CDR1 SEHNR and CDR2 FQNEAQ (reference sequence). The CDR3 has 15 residues. Trimming left V 4 bases short and J 5 bases short, with 16 bases between. The CDR3 sequence is CASSSHGRLIDTQYF. CDR3 sequence (DNA): TGTGCCAGCAGCTCCCACGGGCGTCTCATAGATACGCAGTATTTT.

This clonotype was observed at least ten times. The genes are TRBV5-1 and TRBJ2-1; perhaps TRBD1 as D (5 bases). V was cut by 4 bases and J by 8 bases, with 10 bases left in between. From germline, CDR1 is SGHRS and CDR2 YFSETQ. CDR3 length equals 12 residues. CDR3 in DNA: TGCGCCAGCAGCGACAGTATGGATGAGCAGTTCTTC. Translating it yields CASSDSMDEQFF.

This chain uses TRBV6-5 with TRBJ2-3, with D perhaps matching TRBD2 (6 bases). Germline assignment: CDR1 MNHEY and CDR2 SVGAGI. The CDR3 runs 13 residues. Trimming pared 11 bases from V and 4 bases from J, leaving 16 bases between. The CDR3 DNA is TGTGCCGCTCGGCGGGATTTGTCAGATACGCAGTATTTT. It codes for CAARRDLSDTQYF.

This chain links TRBV5-1 with TRBJ2-1, with no clear D. Germline loops: CDR1 SGHRS, CDR2 YFSETQ. Trimming removed 3 bases at V and 5 bases at J, with 9 bases between. There are 13 residues in the CDR3. CDR3 nucleotides: TGCGCCAGCAGCTGGTCCGTAGACAATGAGCAGTTCTTC. This encodes CASSWSVDNEQFF. The full variable domain, in which reference TRBV5-1 and TRBJ2-1 provide the parts outside the CDR3, is KAGVTQTPRYLIKTRGQQVTLSCSPISGHRSVSWYQQTPGQGLQFLFEYFSETQRNKGNFPGRFSGRQFSNSRSEMNVSTLELGDSALYLCASSWSVDNEQFFGPGTRLTVL.

The table lists this clonotype with a few counts. V and J are TRBV29-1 and TRBJ1-1; D might be TRBD1 (6 bases). From germline, CDR1 is SQVTM and CDR2 ANQGSEA. The CDR3 runs 13 residues. Trimming stripped 5 bases from V and 2 bases from J, with 12 bases between. The CDR3 region is CSVSGAANTEAFF. The CDR3 bases are TGCAGCGTTTCGGGGGCGGCCAACACTGAAGCTTTCTTT.

The V gene is TRBV4-3, the J gene TRBJ1-1; TRBD1 might be the D (6 bases). Germline CDR1 reads LGHNA; CDR2 reads YSLEER. This CDR3 has 13 amino acids. V dropped 0 bases and J dropped 6 bases, with 8 bases sitting between them. The CDR3 loop reads CASSQEQGSEAFF. The CDR3 coding sequence is TGCGCCAGCAGCCAAGAACAGGGCTCTGAAGCTTTCTTT.

The chain recombines TRBV10-2 with TRBJ2-7, with D perhaps matching TRBD1 (5 bases). CDR1 is WSHSY and CDR2 is SAAADI in the germline V gene. The CDR3 length is 14 residues. Trimming pared 3 bases from V and 3 bases from J, leaving 12 bases between. The CDR3 is CASSDWQGLYEQYF. The CDR3 nucleotides are TGCGCCAGCAGTGACTGGCAGGGTCTCTACGAGCAGTACTTC.

This clonotype was seen a single time. Its ends do not fully match the called genes, so a read error is possible. The J gene is TRBJ2-2, the V gene TRBV20-1; D call uncertain. Germline CDR1 reads DFQATT; CDR2 reads SNEGSKA (reference sequence). The CDR3 extends over 13 amino acids. The DNA of the CDR3 is TGCAGTGCCAGAGACGGATACACCGGGGAGCTGTTTTTT. This translates into CSARDGYTGELFF.

This sequence joins TRBV7-9 and TRBJ2-2; D not resolved. CDR3 length: 16 amino acids. V was cut by 1 base and J by 0 bases, with 9 bases left in between. CDR1 is SEHNR, CDR2 FQNEAQ, per germline (reference sequence). CDR3 sequence (DNA): TGTGCCAGCAGCTTAGTGCGGAGTACGAACACCGGGGAGCTGTTTTTT. This gives the protein CASSLVRSTNTGELFF.

The chain is built from TRBV7-9 and TRBJ2-1; unclear D gene. This CDR3 spans 12 amino acids. The germline CDR1 and CDR2 sequences are SEHNR and FQNEAQ (reference sequence). Trimming removed 7 bases from V and 5 bases from J, with 9 bases in between. The CDR3 loop is CASTLTHNEQFF. The CDR3 bases are TGTGCCAGCACACTAACCCACAATGAGCAGTTCTTC. The complete variable domain, with remaining parts taken from reference TRBV7-9 and TRBJ2-1, reads DTGVSQNPRHKITKRGQNVTFRCDPISEHNRLYWYRQTLGQGPEFLTYFQNEAQLEKSRLLSDRFSAERPKGSFSTLEIQRTEQGDSAMYLCASTLTHNEQFFGPGTRLTVL.

The chain combines TRBV12-3 or TRBV12-4 with TRBJ2-7; 11 bases are a match to TRBD2. This CDR3 comprises 15 residues. V trimming: 0 bases; J trimming: 6 bases; junction bases outside the gene matches: 4. DNA of the CDR3: TGTGCCAGCAGTTTAGCTGGTAGCGGGAGGGTCGAGCAGTACTTC. Its protein product is CASSLAGSGRVEQYF.

This clonotype was observed many times. The chain combines TRBV6-6 with TRBJ2-1, with 9 bases lining up with TRBD2. The CDR3 runs 14 residues. Germline V gene lookup returns CDR1 MNHNY and CDR2 SVGAGI (reference sequence). V was pared by 6 bases and J by 3 bases, with 3 bases of the junction left unmatched. The CDR3 DNA is TGTGCCAGCAGGGGACTAGCAGGCTACAATGAGCAGTTCTTC. Its protein is CASRGLAGYNEQFF.

This clonotype has at least ten counts. V gene TRBV20-1 combines with J gene TRBJ2-1; D tentatively fits TRBD1 or TRBD2 (5 bases each). The germline V and J ends were trimmed by 6 bases and 8 bases, with 17 bases remaining between them. The CDR3 is 13 residues long. Germline assignment: CDR1 DFQATT and CDR2 SNEGSKA (reference sequence). CDR3 sequence (DNA): TGCAGTGCCTCCCAACGGGGCCCGCATGAGCAGTTCTTC. As protein: CSASQRGPHEQFF.

The chain combines TRBV5-1 with TRBJ2-2; 8 bases fit TRBD1. The CDR3 covers 16 residues. Germline CDR1 reads SGHRS; CDR2 reads YFSETQ. V shed 2 bases and J 1 base; nucleotides not matched to a gene: 4. CDR3 DNA sequence: TGCGCCAGCAGCTTCGGCGGACAGGGGAACACCGGGGAGCTGTTTTTT. Its translation: CASSFGGQGNTGELFF. The full variable domain, rest sourced from reference TRBV5-1 and TRBJ2-2, is KAGVTQTPRYLIKTRGQQVTLSCSPISGHRSVSWYQQTPGQGLQFLFEYFSETQRNKGNFPGRFSGRQFSNSRSEMNVSTLELGDSALYLCASSFGGQGNTGELFFGEGSRLTVL.

The sample holds a few counts of this clonotype. The V and J genes are TRBV6-2 or TRBV6-3 and TRBJ1-2; D unclear. Germline V lookup: CDR1 MNHEY, CDR2 SVGEGT. There are 12 residues in the CDR3. Trimming shortened V by 4 bases and J by 5 bases, and 8 bases separated the two germline ends. In DNA form, the CDR3 reads TGTGCCAGCAGTTCTCGGGATTATGGCTACACCTTC. It specifies CASSSRDYGYTF.

The gene calls are TRBV19 and TRBJ2-1; perhaps D is TRBD1 or TRBD2 (5 bases each). Between the trimmed V and J ends, which lost 9 bases and 5 bases, there was a span of 23 bases. Germline loops: CDR1 LNHDA, CDR2 SQIVND (reference sequence). The CDR3 totals 16 residues. CDR3: CASREIGTTLNNEQFF. CDR3 nucleotide sequence: TGTGCCAGCCGAGAGATCGGGACCACGCTGAACAATGAGCAGTTCTTC.

This clonotype was found a few times. The chain recombines TRBV20-1 with TRBJ2-3; D unresolved. The CDR3 sequence is 13 residues long. The germline CDR1 and CDR2 sequences are DFQATT and SNEGSKA (reference sequence). V lost 4 bases, J lost 4 bases, and 12 bases lay in between. CDR3 sequence reads: CSATRRVSDTQYF. For the CDR3, the DNA is TGCAGTGCTACCCGGCGAGTCTCAGATACGCAGTATTTT.